Below are 11 T cell receptor beta chains sequenced from a single sample in a study of blood T cell repertoires in COVID-19. Using immunoSEQ multiplex PCR, the repertoire was profiled, and TCRdb retains in-frame clones only, with some absent. There are tens of thousands of clones in the sample; 82% occur only once, and under 4.5% lies in the top ten. Sequencing input: peripheral blood. The receptors derive from an older woman with acute or convalescent COVID-19.

The gene calls are TRBV28 and TRBJ2-7; D is undetermined. The V end was cut by 7 bases, the J end by 3 bases, with 10 bases between. This CDR3 contains 12 residues. Germline CDR1 and CDR2: MDHEN and SYDVKM. CDR3 sequence (DNA): TGTGCCAGCACCCGAGGTGACTACGAGCAGTACTTC. It encodes CASTRGDYEQYF. The complete variable domain, with remaining parts taken from reference TRBV28 and TRBJ2-7, reads DVKVTQSSRYLVKRTGEKVFLECVQDMDHENMFWYRQDPGLGLRLIYFSYDVKMKEKGDIPEGYSVSREKKERFSLILESASTNQTSMYLCASTRGDYEQYFGPGTRLTVT.

The table lists this clone with a count of one. The rearrangement links TRBV28 to TRBJ1-2, with D possibly TRBD1 on 5 matching bases. V shed 6 bases and J shed 5 bases, with 19 bases lying between them. Germline V gene data show CDR1 as MDHEN and CDR2 as SYDVKM. This CDR3 has 15 amino acids. The CDR3 protein is CASRSQGAGVYGYTF. CDR3 DNA: TGTGCCAGCAGGAGCCAGGGAGCGGGGGTATATGGCTACACCTTC.

In DNA, the CDR3 is TGTGCCAGCAGCGGGCGGGGGCGCACAGATACGCAGTATTTT. Its protein product is CASSGRGRTDTQYF. The V call is TRBV5-4, the J call TRBJ2-3, with D possibly TRBD2 on 7 matching bases. The CDR3 has 14 amino acids. Germline V CDR1 and CDR2: SGHNT, YYREEE (reference sequence). Trimming shortened V by 4 bases and J by 1 base, and 10 bases separated the two germline ends.

The rearrangement joins TRBV29-1 to TRBJ2-1, with a weak D call TRBD2 (6 bases). Germline values: CDR1 SQVTM, CDR2 ANQGSEA. The CDR3 has 12 amino acids. V was pared by 3 bases and J by 10 bases, with 13 bases between. In DNA form, the CDR3 reads TGCAGCGTTGAGGGGACTGCCTCAGAGCAGTTCTTC. It translates to CSVEGTASEQFF.

A remark on this clone: The sample has other DNA sequences that encode this CDR3 too. V gene TRBV19 combines with J gene TRBJ1-2; 9 nucleotides align to TRBD1. V shed 9 bases, J shed 3 bases, and the junction held 2 bases outside the gene matches. This CDR3 comprises 12 residues. Germline V lookup: CDR1 LNHDA, CDR2 SQIVND (reference sequence). The CDR3 DNA reads TGTGCCAGCAGGGACAGGGACTATGGCTACACCTTC. This codes for CASRDRDYGYTF.

V usage is TRBV13 and J usage is TRBJ1-5; 7 bases align to TRBD1. This CDR3 has 14 amino acids. CDR1 PRHDT and CDR2 FYEKMQ come from the germline V gene (reference sequence). The J segment lost 6 bases and the V segment lost 4 bases, leaving 6 bases of the junction unmatched. The CDR3 nucleotides are TGTGCCAGCAGCTACAACAGGGGAAGTCAGCCCCAGCATTTT. This translates into CASSYNRGSQPQHF.

This clone has only a few counts. Other nucleotide sequences from this sample produce the same CDR3. The V call is TRBV12-3 or TRBV12-4, the J call TRBJ1-2; weak D call: TRBD1 (5 bases). V was cut by 2 bases and J by 2 bases, with 6 bases left in between. This CDR3 comprises 13 residues. Here the CDR3 DNA reads TGTGCCAGCAGTTTATCAGGGAACTATGGCTACACCTTC. This translates into CASSLSGNYGYTF.

The chain employs TRBV28 and TRBJ1-5; D call uncertain. The V end was cut by 7 bases, the J end by 1 base, with 5 bases between. CDR1 MDHEN and CDR2 SYDVKM come from the germline V gene. This CDR3 is 12 amino acids long. CDR3 in DNA: TGTGCCAGCATGGAGAGCAATCAGCCCCAGCATTTT. This translates into CASMESNQPQHF.

The gene calls are TRBV30 and TRBJ2-1; 8 bases are shared with TRBD2. Germline CDR1 reads GTSNPN; CDR2 reads SVGIG (reference sequence). The CDR3 has 13 amino acids. The V and J ends lost 8 bases and 1 base, in that order; junction bases with no gene match: 4. The CDR3 is CALTSASYNEQFF. In nucleotides, the CDR3 is TGTGCCCTGACTAGCGCGTCCTACAATGAGCAGTTCTTC. Full variable domain (missing parts from reference TRBV30 and TRBJ2-1): SQTIHQWPATLVQPVGSPLSLECTVEGTSNPNLYWYRQAAGRGLQLLFYSVGIGQISSEVPQNLSASRPQDRQFILSSKKLLLSDSGFYLCALTSASYNEQFFGPGTRLTVL.

The J gene is TRBJ2-7, the V gene TRBV11-2, with 10 bases matching TRBD1. The CDR3 covers 15 residues. The germline V gene encodes CDR1 SGHAT and CDR2 FQNNGV. The ends lost 5 bases at V and 4 bases at J; junction bases unmatched: 8. CDR3 amino acids: CASSTDGTGAYEQYF. The CDR3 DNA reads TGTGCCAGCAGCACAGACGGGACAGGGGCGTACGAGCAGTACTTC. Full variable domain (rest looked up from reference TRBV11-2 and TRBJ2-7): EAGVAQSPRYKIIEKRQSVAFWCNPISGHATLYWYQQILGQGPKLLIQFQNNGVVDDSQLPKDRFSAERLKGVDSTLKIQPAKLEDSAVYLCASSTDGTGAYEQYFGPGTRLTVT.

The genes are TRBV28 and TRBJ1-2; D perhaps matches TRBD1 (6 bases). V was shortened by 2 bases and J by 6 bases, with 19 bases between the two germline ends. Germline CDR1 is MDHEN and CDR2 is SYDVKM. The CDR3 runs to 16 residues. The chain's CDR3 is CASSLITGFLIDGYTF. The CDR3 DNA follows: TGTGCCAGCAGTTTAATAACAGGGTTTTTAATAGATGGCTACACCTTC.